The present T cell receptor beta chain was sequenced within a study of blood T cells in healthy people across ages (dated by TCRdb to the mid-2010s). Describing the broader study: In model experiments, roughly one uniquely barcoded TCR beta cDNA molecule per two T cells was captured by template switching. The study measured age-related changes in TCR beta repertoire diversity using deep sequencing normalized with unique cDNA molecular identifiers. Donors were grouped into four age groups: young (average roughly 15 years), middle-aged (around 39), aged (around 66) and long-lived (around 80). To avoid experimental bias, donors of different ages were distributed randomly across sequencing lanes. Using the same blood draw, the study looked at two additional independent replicas of 1 million unique cDNA reads for two donors, one aged 18 to 30 and the other aged 80 or older. Points the paper makes about the study in general: Estimates of total diversity based on one million sequenced T cells were considered lower bounds and underestimates. The percentage of naive T cells measured by flow cytometry correlated strongly with observed TCR beta diversity. As age increased, observed TCR beta diversity per million T cells dropped in a roughly linear way, and a significant reduction was already evident by age around 41. Compared with the aged group, the long-lived group had more naive CD4+ T cells, fewer expanded clones and increased TCR diversity, suggesting age selection. Because donor CMV infection status was unknown, age-related changes in expanded clonotypes were potentially confounded. Conclusive comparison of naive and antigen-experienced compartments was prevented by the profiling of bulk unsorted PBMCs.

For this clonotype: Its recognized antigen is unknown. No per-base quality is available; no much larger clone lies one base away.

Donors were roughly 40 systemically healthy Caucasian individuals from Russia aged 6 to 90 years. Each donor gave approximately 9.3 milliliters of peripheral blood, collected into EDTA-treated Vacutainer tubes. Ficoll-Paque density-gradient centrifugation was used to isolate PBMCs, with at least 7 million per sample. Total RNA, at least 6 micrograms per sample, was extracted from PBMCs with Trizol reagent. For every donor, flow cytometry on a PBMC aliquot measured the percentage of naive CD45RAhigh/CD27high T cells. The library was generated by 5' RACE. The reads were generated on an Illumina HiSeq 2500. A second about 7 to 12 cycle PCR used a sample-barcoded 5' primer and a J-beta primer mix. Each TCR beta cDNA molecule received a unique molecular identifier from a template-switch 5' adaptor carrying 12 random nucleotides. Each sample yielded at least 2.5 million CDR3-containing paired-end reads. The Mint cDNA synthesis kit, primed by a TRBC-specific oligonucleotide, was used to synthesize first-strand cDNA from all RNA. Following uracil-DNA glycosylase treatment, a first 18-cycle PCR with universal primers M1SS and BC2_uni_R was performed on all cDNA. The authors' pipeline ran thus. For normalization, 1 million high-quality reads were randomly selected from each sample, with every read carrying a distinct molecular identifier. Reads with shared molecular identifiers were discarded instead of being binned into consensus sequences. MiTCR, set to a Q25 quality threshold and the strictest error-elimination algorithm, was used for CDR3 identification, clonotype clustering and error correction. A nonparametric unseen species model with Euler transformation was used to estimate lower-bound total TCR beta diversity. Using fastp trimming at Q25 and MiXCR clonotype assembly, TCRdb reanalyzed the public sequencing data and kept in-frame beta chains. Here each entry gathers all rows of one CDR3 protein and keeps the most common genes and DNA. TCRdb's processing, not the study's, gives the V and J calls here. Recorded for this sample are some 710,000 distinct CDR3 sequences; 22% of them occurred a single time. Under 25% of the sample belongs to the ten largest clones.

The junction carries 15 bases between V and J, which are trimmed by 9 bases and 0 bases respectively. Looking up the germline V gene yields CDR1 KGHDR and CDR2 SFDVKD. The cysteine opens and the phenylalanine closes a CDR3 of 15 amino acids. Left in the record is the CDR3 DNA by itself, 45 bases read in frame from the first base. The sequence joins TRBV24-1 to TRBJ2-3, and perhaps TRBD2 as D gene, on 5 matching bases. The receptor's source is a man in his sixties or seventies in good health. The sequencing sample was made of blood. This receptor carries the CDR3 CATLVGGKSTDTQYF. The nucleotide sequence reads as follows: TGTGCCACCTTAGTAGGAGGCAAAAGCACAGATACGCAGTATTTT.